The 31 T cell receptor beta chains reported below all come from one sample, sequenced in a study of radiotherapy plus CTLA-4 blockade in lung cancer. Data came from immunoSEQ multiplex PCR; TCRdb stores just in-frame clones and leaves some out. The sample carries about 80,000 clones, under 85% recorded once. The sample was peripheral blood, taken from a patient treated with radiotherapy plus ipilimumab. These receptors were collected from a human donor with non-small cell lung cancer who had stable disease on radiotherapy plus ipilimumab.

V gene TRBV19 combines with J gene TRBJ2-5; D possibly corresponds to TRBD2 (5 bases). The CDR3 is made up of 15 amino acids. Trimming cost V 6 bases and J 3 bases, with 17 bases left between them. CDR1 LNHDA and CDR2 SQIVND come from the germline V gene (reference sequence). The CDR3 region has the DNA TGTGCCAGTAGCCCCATCATCGAGGGCAAAGAGACCCAGTACTTC. This translates into CASSPIIEGKETQYF.

The rearrangement joins TRBV30 to TRBJ1-5; D remains unclear. V lost 0 bases to trimming and J lost 10 bases, with 10 bases between them. CDR3 length: 12 amino acids. CDR1 and CDR2 from the germline V gene are GTSNPN and SVGIG (reference sequence). The CDR3 DNA sequence: TGTGCCTGGAGTGTAAGGGCAGCTCCCCAGCATTTT. Its protein product is CAWSVRAAPQHF.

V and J are TRBV19 and TRBJ1-3; a possible D gene is TRBD1 (5 bases). The CDR3 length is 14 residues. Deletions cut 7 bases from V and 0 bases from J, with 10 bases between. Germline CDR1 LNHDA, CDR2 SQIVND (reference sequence). The CDR3 reads CASMGQNSGNTIYF. The CDR3 nucleotides read TGTGCCAGTATGGGGCAGAACTCTGGAAACACCATATATTTT. The full variable domain, rest sourced from reference TRBV19 and TRBJ1-3, is DGGITQSPKYLFRKEGQNVTLSCEQNLNHDAMYWYRQDPGQGLRLIYYSQIVNDFQKGDIAEGYSVSREKKESFPLTVTSAQKNPTAFYLCASMGQNSGNTIYFGEGSWLTVV.

Comments on this clone: Germline and junction disagree at one end, which may indicate a read error. This chain links TRBV9 with TRBJ2-6; TRBD2 matches 7 bases. This CDR3 has 16 amino acids. Germline CDR1 SGDLS, CDR2 YYNGEE. The CDR3, as DNA: TGTGCCGGCAGCGTAGGGAGGGAGCCTGGGGCCAACGTCCTGACTTTC. Its translation: CAGSVGREPGANVLTF.

V usage is TRBV5-4 and J usage is TRBJ2-5; D perhaps matches TRBD1 (6 bases). Trimming took 5 bases from V and 3 from J, leaving 17 bases between them. This CDR3 spans 15 amino acids. Germline V gene data show CDR1 as SGHNT and CDR2 as YYREEE (reference sequence). CDR3 sequence (DNA): TGTGCCAGCAGTCTCCAGTTGAGGACAGAAGAGACCCAGTACTTC. Its protein product is CASSLQLRTEETQYF.

This clone was detected once. This chain connects TRBV6-5 to TRBJ2-7; D possibly matches TRBD1 or TRBD2 (5 bases each). The V end was cut by 5 bases, the J end by 2 bases, with 13 bases between. This CDR3 contains 14 residues. CDR1 and CDR2 (germline): MNHEY, SVGAGI. The CDR3 DNA follows: TGTGCCAGCAGTCCAAAGGGACCAACCTACGAGCAGTACTTC. This gives the protein CASSPKGPTYEQYF.

J is TRBJ2-3 and V is TRBV19; no firm D call. This CDR3 is 14 amino acids long. Germline CDR1 reads LNHDA; CDR2 reads SQIVND (reference sequence). V was pared by 8 bases and J by 2 bases, with 14 bases between. The CDR3: CASSDRPYTDTQYF. CDR3 nucleotide sequence: TGTGCCAGTTCGGACCGTCCGTACACAGATACGCAGTATTTT.

The chain carries TRBV30 and TRBJ1-6; D not certain. This CDR3 region has 13 residues. Per germline, CDR1 GTSNPN and CDR2 SVGIG (reference sequence). Trimming stripped 2 bases from V and 15 bases from J, with 17 bases between. The CDR3 DNA is TGTGCCTGGAGTCCCATGACCCAGACGAGCCTCCACTTT. Protein: CAWSPMTQTSLHF.

The CDR3 reads CASSLGTGGYNEQFF. The CDR3 nucleotides are TGTGCCAGCAGTCTTGGGACAGGGGGCTACAATGAGCAGTTCTTC. The chain carries TRBV27 and TRBJ2-1; 11 positions agree with TRBD1. Germline CDR1 is MNHEY and CDR2 is SMNVEV (reference sequence). V lost 5 bases, J lost 3 bases, and 3 bases stayed unmatched. This CDR3 is built from 15 residues.

V gene TRBV30 combines with J gene TRBJ2-5; 10 nucleotides line up with TRBD1. Germline V CDR1 and CDR2: GTSNPN, SVGIG (reference sequence). The V segment lost 5 bases and the J segment 4 bases; nucleotides outside the gene matches: 4. The length of the CDR3 is 13 residues. CDR3 in amino acids: CAWGQGEGETQYF. CDR3 DNA sequence: TGTGCCTGGGGACAGGGGGAGGGAGAGACCCAGTACTTC.

The CDR3 DNA reads TGCGCCAGCAGACGGGCGGCGAACACTGAAGCTTTCTTT. Its translation: CASRRAANTEAFF. The rearrangement joins TRBV5-1 to TRBJ1-1; D remains ambiguous. V was shortened by 5 bases and J by 1 base, with 9 bases between the two germline ends. Germline V gene sequence: CDR1 SGHRS, CDR2 YFSETQ. This CDR3 is 13 amino acids long.

The chain joins TRBV5-8 to TRBJ2-5; 9 bases fit TRBD2. Germline CDR1 SGHTS, CDR2 YDEGEE. With V trimmed by 4 bases and J by 3 bases, 13 bases remained unmatched. CDR3 size: 17 residues. In DNA form, the CDR3 reads TGTGCCAGCAGCGTCCGGAGGAATAGCGGGAGTAAAGAGACCCAGTACTTC. It yields the protein CASSVRRNSGSKETQYF.

This clone has more than one count but fewer than ten. The chain recombines TRBV19 with TRBJ2-4, with D unresolved. The CDR3 loop spans 17 amino acids. The V and J ends lost 6 bases and 1 base respectively, with 19 bases between them. The germline V gene has CDR1 LNHDA and CDR2 SQIVND (reference sequence). The DNA for the CDR3 is TGTGCCAGTAGACCCCGACAACGGAGTGGTGCCAAAAACATTCAGTACTTC. As protein: CASRPRQRSGAKNIQYF.

The chain combines TRBV2 with TRBJ1-6, with D maybe TRBD1 (5 bases). Germline V CDR1 and CDR2: SNHLY, FYNNEI. This CDR3 contains 15 residues. V was shortened by 10 bases and J by 10 bases, with 23 bases between the two germline ends. CDR3: CATHVGTLAGSPLHF. The CDR3 DNA reads TGTGCCACCCATGTGGGGACCCTTGCCGGGTCACCCCTCCACTTT.

This clone was detected once. This chain links TRBV9 with TRBJ1-2; TRBD1 is a possible D gene (6 bases). V lost 5 bases and J lost 4, with 30 bases in between. Germline V CDR1 and CDR2: SGDLS, YYNGEE. The CDR3 length is 19 residues. CDR3 sequence: CASSSTQTGRDSFPYGYTF. The CDR3 DNA is TGTGCCAGCAGTTCTACACAGACAGGCCGGGATTCATTTCCCTATGGCTACACCTTC.

This clone was counted a single time. The V call is TRBV7-2, the J call TRBJ1-1; the D gene is possibly TRBD1 (6 bases). Germline V gene lookup returns CDR1 SGHTA and CDR2 FQGNSA. This CDR3 is built from 13 residues. V was trimmed by 2 bases and J by 13 bases, leaving 17 bases between them. CDR3 protein: CASSLRRTGLDFF. Here the CDR3 DNA reads TGTGCCAGCAGCTTAAGGCGAACAGGGTTGGATTTCTTT.

This clone came up once. V gene TRBV29-1 combines with J gene TRBJ2-3, with TRBD1 matching over 8 bases. V gave up 3 bases and J gave up 4 bases; unmatched junction bases: 6. This CDR3 region has 14 residues. Germline CDR1 reads SQVTM; CDR2 reads ANQGSEA. CDR3 loop: CSVDDRGRADTQYF. Here the CDR3 DNA reads TGCAGCGTTGATGACAGGGGACGTGCAGATACGCAGTATTTT.

The chain is built from TRBV5-1 and TRBJ2-5, with TRBD2 matching 7 bases. This CDR3 region has 14 residues. The germline V gene encodes CDR1 SGHRS and CDR2 YFSETQ. The trim removed 0 bases at V and 1 base at J, leaving 0 bases unmatched. CDR3 nucleotide sequence: TGCGCCAGCAGCTTGGGGGGGGGCCAAGAGACCCAGTACTTC. Translating gives CASSLGGGQETQYF.

The rearrangement uses TRBV10-3 and TRBJ1-5; 10 bases line up with TRBD1. Germline loops: CDR1 ENHRY, CDR2 SYGVKD. CDR3 size: 17 residues. Losses at the gene ends were 0 bases for V and 6 bases for J; bases not matched to a gene: 8. The CDR3, as DNA: TGTGCCATCAGTGAGTCGATCACGGGACAGGGGTCTCAGCCCCAGCATTTT. Translated: CAISESITGQGSQPQHF.

A word on this clone: Sequence at one end of the junction differs from germline and may be a read error. The rearrangement joins TRBV7-7 to TRBJ2-5; 7 bases agree with TRBD2. The J call could be wrong; TRBJ2-7 is a better fit for the DNA end. Germline CDR1 and CDR2: SSHAT and FNYEAQ (reference sequence). The CDR3 has 13 residues. The CDR3 is CASSRGTNYEQYF. The DNA for the CDR3 is TGTGCTAGCAGCCGGGGGACTAACTACGAGCAGTACTTC.

The chain uses TRBV7-2 and TRBJ1-1, with D hard to call. The CDR3 is 16 residues long. Germline V gives CDR1 SGHTA, CDR2 FQGNSA. V was trimmed by 4 bases and J by 1 base, leaving 16 bases between them. This chain's CDR3 is CASSSIPVAGNTEAFF. Written as DNA, the CDR3 is TGTGCCAGCAGCTCCATCCCCGTGGCAGGGAACACTGAAGCTTTCTTT.

This chain connects TRBV29-1 to TRBJ1-1; no firm D call. The germline CDR1 and CDR2 sequences are SQVTM and ANQGSEA. CDR3 length equals 12 residues. V was clipped by 6 bases and J by 0 bases, with 8 bases between them. CDR3 sequence (DNA): TGCAGCGTGATTCGGATGAACACTGAAGCTTTCTTT. Its translation: CSVIRMNTEAFF. The entire variable domain, with the rest obtained from reference TRBV29-1 and TRBJ1-1, is as follows: SAVISQKPSRDICQRGTSLTIQCQVDSQVTMMFWYRQQPGQSLTLIATANQGSEATYESGFVIDKFPISRPNLTFSTLTVSNMSPEDSSIYLCSVIRMNTEAFFGQGTRLTVV.

The rearrangement joins TRBV10-3 to TRBJ2-7, with TRBD1 matching 8 bases. Germline V lookup: CDR1 ENHRY, CDR2 SYGVKD. The CDR3 length is 18 residues. The V and J ends lost 0 bases and 7 bases, in that order; junction bases with no gene match: 17. CDR3 sequence reads: CAISESTRRTGPLGEQYF. The CDR3 coding sequence is TGTGCCATCAGTGAGTCGACTCGGAGGACAGGGCCTCTGGGGGAGCAGTACTTC.

V is TRBV7-2 and J is TRBJ2-2, with 12 bases identical to TRBD2. Germline trimming cut 0 bases from V and 9 bases from J; bases unmatched to any gene: 5. Germline V lookup: CDR1 SGHTA, CDR2 FQGNSA. The CDR3 loop spans 16 amino acids. DNA of the CDR3: TGTGCCAGCAGCTTAGCGGGACTAGCGGGTCTCCGGGAGCTGTTTTTT. It encodes CASSLAGLAGLRELFF.

The rearrangement uses TRBV30 and TRBJ1-5, with D tentatively TRBD1 (5 bases). V lost 1 base and J lost 3, with 16 bases in between. Germline CDR1 reads GTSNPN; CDR2 reads SVGIG (reference sequence). The CDR3 runs to 16 residues. CDR3 residues: CAWSALPGRNNQPQHF. The DNA for the CDR3 is TGTGCCTGGAGTGCCTTGCCGGGGCGGAACAATCAGCCCCAGCATTTT.

This clone was detected only a few times. This chain connects TRBV5-4 to TRBJ2-7; either TRBD1 or TRBD2 may supply D (7 bases each). Trimming left V 4 bases short and J 2 bases short, with 16 bases between. This CDR3 comprises 15 residues. The germline V gene encodes CDR1 SGHNT and CDR2 YYREEE (reference sequence). The CDR3 sequence: CASSLGGGRAYEQYF. In DNA, the CDR3 is TGTGCCAGCAGCCTGGGAGGGGGCAGGGCCTACGAGCAGTACTTC.

The chain has TRBV2 and TRBJ2-7; D not resolved. V lost 4 bases and J lost 4, with 17 bases in between. The CDR3 is made up of 15 amino acids. CDR1 is SNHLY and CDR2 is FYNNEI in the germline V gene. The CDR3 DNA is TGTGCCAGCAGTGCAGGCAGGATTTCAACGTACGAGCAGTACTTC. It is translated as CASSAGRISTYEQYF.

The V call is TRBV28, the J call TRBJ2-6, with D hard to call. Between the trimmed V and J ends, which lost 4 bases and 2 bases, there was a span of 6 bases. The V gene's germline CDR1 is MDHEN and CDR2 SYDVKM. CDR3 length: 14 amino acids. DNA for the CDR3: TGTGCCAGCAGTTCTCTCCCTGGGGCCAACGTCCTGACTTTC. Translation gives CASSSLPGANVLTF.

The chain is built from TRBV6-5 and TRBJ1-1; 8 nucleotides line up with TRBD1. This CDR3 has 14 amino acids. V shed 7 bases, J shed 6 bases, and the junction held 10 bases outside the gene matches. Per germline, CDR1 MNHEY and CDR2 SVGAGI. CDR3: CASTSGTGLAEAFF. The CDR3 DNA is TGTGCCAGCACTTCAGGGACAGGTTTGGCTGAAGCTTTCTTT.

V and J are TRBV6-1 and TRBJ1-3; D is undetermined. CDR3 length equals 14 residues. The germline V and J ends were trimmed by 3 bases and 0 bases, with 6 bases remaining between them. Germline loops: CDR1 MNHNS, CDR2 SASEGT. The CDR3 DNA sequence: TGTGCCAGCAGTGACCTAGGCTCTGGAAACACCATATATTTT. Amino acids: CASSDLGSGNTIYF.

The V gene is TRBV30, the J gene TRBJ2-7, with D possibly being TRBD2 (6 bases). V lost 0 bases and J 11 bases, leaving 11 bases between the germline ends. CDR1 GTSNPN and CDR2 SVGIG come from the germline V gene (reference sequence). The CDR3 runs 11 residues. DNA for the CDR3: TGTGCCTGGAGTGTACAGGAGCGGGAGTACTTC. The encoded protein is CAWSVQEREYF.